The 14 T cell receptor beta chains presented below share a single source sample, sequenced in a study of beta chain features in type 1 diabetes. The authors reverse transcribed all of the isolated RNA, so sequencing captured expressed TCRB transcripts. This table comes from immunoSEQ multiplex PCR, and its TCRdb copy is limited to in-frame clones, with some not included. The table lists more than 300,000 clones, 9.3% of them singletons. Study findings and constraints: When Type 1 diabetes patients were examined, their TCRB CDR3s proved moderately but significantly shorter in all four CD4+ subsets.

Their antigen targets remain unknown. The sample consisted of central memory CD4+ T cells from blood. These receptors were obtained from a man aged 30-40 years with type 1 diabetes.

Here the CDR3 reads CASSLRKSPNYGYTF. In nucleotides, the CDR3 is TGTGCCAGCAGCTTGAGGAAGAGTCCTAACTATGGCTACACCTTC. The V gene is TRBV5-6, the J gene TRBJ1-2, with D uncertain. The CDR3 contains 15 residues. CDR1 SGHDT and CDR2 YYEEEE come from the germline V gene. V shed 1 base and J shed 0 bases, with 10 bases lying between them.

The V and J genes are TRBV2 and TRBJ1-5; maybe TRBD1 (6 bases). The V end was cut by 5 bases, the J end by 4 bases, with 15 bases between. Germline V lookup: CDR1 SNHLY, CDR2 FYNNEI. This CDR3 contains 15 residues. The CDR3 reads CASSPRGTGNQPQHF. CDR3 nucleotide sequence: TGTGCCAGCAGTCCCCGTGGAACAGGGAATCAGCCCCAGCATTTT. Using reference TRBV2 and TRBJ1-5 for the parts outside the CDR3, the full variable domain is EPEVTQTPSHQVTQMGQEVILRCVPISNHLYFYWYRQILGQKVEFLVSFYNNEISEKSEIFDDQFSVERPDGSNFTLKIRSTKLEDSAMYFCASSPRGTGNQPQHFGDGTRLSIL.

This clone came up many times. This chain joins TRBV7-2 and TRBJ2-5; 8 nucleotides agree with TRBD2. This CDR3 contains 12 residues. Germline CDR1 reads SGHTA; CDR2 reads FQGNSA. V shed 11 bases, J shed 7 bases, and the junction held 9 bases outside the gene matches. The DNA of the CDR3 is TGTGCCGCGGGGGGTAACGTAGTGACCCAGTACTTC. Protein: CAAGGNVVTQYF.

The chain uses TRBV4-1 and TRBJ2-2; D uncertain. This CDR3 spans 13 amino acids. Trimming stripped 8 bases from V and 2 bases from J, with 9 bases between. Germline V gene sequence: CDR1 MGHRA, CDR2 YSYEKL. The DNA for the CDR3 is TGCGCCAGCCGTGGGATCAACACCGGGGAGCTGTTTTTT. Its protein product is CASRGINTGELFF.

CDR3 bases: TGTGCCAGCAGCTCCGCCGGTGAAGCTTTCTTT. Translation: CASSSAGEAFF. The rearrangement links TRBV6-6 to TRBJ1-1, with unresolved D. The V gene lost 6 bases and the J gene lost 7 bases, with 9 bases spanning the gap. Germline V CDR1 and CDR2: MNHNY, SVGAGI (reference sequence). This CDR3 contains 11 residues.

This clone showed up just a few times. This chain joins TRBV7-9 and TRBJ1-2; no clear D. This CDR3 has 13 residues. Trimming left V 5 bases short and J 3 bases short, with 10 bases between. Germline CDR1 is SEHNR and CDR2 is FQNEAQ (reference sequence). The CDR3 loop reads CASSPGRHYGYTF. The CDR3 bases are TGTGCCAGCAGCCCCGGGCGGCACTATGGCTACACCTTC.

This clone was observed a handful of times. V gene TRBV9 combines with J gene TRBJ2-3, with D unclear. The germline CDR1 and CDR2 sequences are SGDLS and YYNGEE. V lost 4 bases, J lost 0 bases, and 6 bases lay in between. CDR3 size: 13 residues. CDR3 sequence reads: CASSSASTDTQYF. The CDR3 bases are TGTGCCAGCAGCTCCGCTAGCACAGATACGCAGTATTTT.

This clone was picked up a small number of times. The chain has TRBV5-1 and TRBJ1-2; a possible D gene is TRBD1 (6 bases). CDR1 is SGHRS, CDR2 YFSETQ, per germline. This CDR3 has 13 amino acids. V lost 3 bases to trimming and J lost 5 bases, with 11 bases between them. The CDR3 protein is CASSSRGQYGYTF. The DNA for the CDR3 is TGCGCCAGCAGCTCCAGAGGACAGTATGGCTACACCTTC.

V usage is TRBV10-1 and J usage is TRBJ1-1; 9 nucleotides line up with TRBD1. Germline lookup yields CDR1 WNHNN and CDR2 SYGVQD (reference sequence). V shed 3 bases and J 5 bases; nucleotides not matched to a gene: 13. The CDR3 spans 17 residues. The chain's CDR3 is CASSDPGGQGRKTEAFF. DNA of the CDR3: TGCGCCAGCAGTGACCCTGGGGGACAGGGTCGTAAAACTGAAGCTTTCTTT.

This clone was counted many times. The gene calls are TRBV2 and TRBJ2-6; TRBD1 matches at 7 bases. Germline CDR1 and CDR2: SNHLY and FYNNEI. This CDR3 has 16 residues. Losses at the gene ends were 3 bases for V and 2 bases for J; bases not matched to a gene: 4. CDR3 coding DNA: TGTGCCAGCAGTGATGCTACAGGGGCTGGGGCCAACGTCCTGACTTTC. Its protein is CASSDATGAGANVLTF. Together with reference TRBV2 and TRBJ2-6, the CDR3 gives the full variable domain: EPEVTQTPSHQVTQMGQEVILRCVPISNHLYFYWYRQILGQKVEFLVSFYNNEISEKSEIFDDQFSVERPDGSNFTLKIRSTKLEDSAMYFCASSDATGAGANVLTFGAGSRLTVL.

Only a few counts were recorded for this clone. The rearrangement links TRBV28 to TRBJ2-7, with D possibly TRBD1 on 6 matching bases. The CDR3 has 16 amino acids. Germline V gene sequence: CDR1 MDHEN, CDR2 SYDVKM. V shed 3 bases and J shed 2 bases, with 17 bases lying between them. The CDR3 DNA reads as TGTGCCAGCAGTTTCCACTACAGGGTACCGACCTACGAGCAGTACTTC. Residues: CASSFHYRVPTYEQYF.

This rearrangement joins TRBV6-5 to TRBJ2-2; 9 bases fit TRBD1. Germline CDR1 and CDR2: MNHEY and SVGAGI. J lost 5 bases, V lost 5 bases, and 6 bases had no gene match. The CDR3 is 15 residues long. For the CDR3, the DNA is TGTGCCAGCAGTGACTACAGGGGGCGAACCGGGGAGCTGTTTTTT. This translates into CASSDYRGRTGELFF.

V and J are TRBV7-9 and TRBJ2-3, with no clear D. In germline, CDR1 is SEHNR, CDR2 FQNEAQ (reference sequence). CDR3 length: 15 residues. Trimming took 1 base from V and 6 from J, leaving 14 bases between them. The CDR3 nucleotides read TGTGCCAGCAGCTTAGGTCAACTGTTGGCGGATACGCAGTATTTT. Translating it yields CASSLGQLLADTQYF.

With respect to this clone: Other nucleotide sequences from this sample produce the same CDR3. The chain uses TRBV6-5 and TRBJ2-5; 9 positions agree with TRBD1. The CDR3 has 15 amino acids. CDR1 MNHEY and CDR2 SVGAGI come from the germline V gene. Trimming took 4 bases from V and 2 from J; bases not matched to a gene: 5. The CDR3, as DNA: TGTGCCAGCAGTTCATCCGGGACAGGGCAAGAGACCCAGTACTTC. It is translated as CASSSSGTGQETQYF.